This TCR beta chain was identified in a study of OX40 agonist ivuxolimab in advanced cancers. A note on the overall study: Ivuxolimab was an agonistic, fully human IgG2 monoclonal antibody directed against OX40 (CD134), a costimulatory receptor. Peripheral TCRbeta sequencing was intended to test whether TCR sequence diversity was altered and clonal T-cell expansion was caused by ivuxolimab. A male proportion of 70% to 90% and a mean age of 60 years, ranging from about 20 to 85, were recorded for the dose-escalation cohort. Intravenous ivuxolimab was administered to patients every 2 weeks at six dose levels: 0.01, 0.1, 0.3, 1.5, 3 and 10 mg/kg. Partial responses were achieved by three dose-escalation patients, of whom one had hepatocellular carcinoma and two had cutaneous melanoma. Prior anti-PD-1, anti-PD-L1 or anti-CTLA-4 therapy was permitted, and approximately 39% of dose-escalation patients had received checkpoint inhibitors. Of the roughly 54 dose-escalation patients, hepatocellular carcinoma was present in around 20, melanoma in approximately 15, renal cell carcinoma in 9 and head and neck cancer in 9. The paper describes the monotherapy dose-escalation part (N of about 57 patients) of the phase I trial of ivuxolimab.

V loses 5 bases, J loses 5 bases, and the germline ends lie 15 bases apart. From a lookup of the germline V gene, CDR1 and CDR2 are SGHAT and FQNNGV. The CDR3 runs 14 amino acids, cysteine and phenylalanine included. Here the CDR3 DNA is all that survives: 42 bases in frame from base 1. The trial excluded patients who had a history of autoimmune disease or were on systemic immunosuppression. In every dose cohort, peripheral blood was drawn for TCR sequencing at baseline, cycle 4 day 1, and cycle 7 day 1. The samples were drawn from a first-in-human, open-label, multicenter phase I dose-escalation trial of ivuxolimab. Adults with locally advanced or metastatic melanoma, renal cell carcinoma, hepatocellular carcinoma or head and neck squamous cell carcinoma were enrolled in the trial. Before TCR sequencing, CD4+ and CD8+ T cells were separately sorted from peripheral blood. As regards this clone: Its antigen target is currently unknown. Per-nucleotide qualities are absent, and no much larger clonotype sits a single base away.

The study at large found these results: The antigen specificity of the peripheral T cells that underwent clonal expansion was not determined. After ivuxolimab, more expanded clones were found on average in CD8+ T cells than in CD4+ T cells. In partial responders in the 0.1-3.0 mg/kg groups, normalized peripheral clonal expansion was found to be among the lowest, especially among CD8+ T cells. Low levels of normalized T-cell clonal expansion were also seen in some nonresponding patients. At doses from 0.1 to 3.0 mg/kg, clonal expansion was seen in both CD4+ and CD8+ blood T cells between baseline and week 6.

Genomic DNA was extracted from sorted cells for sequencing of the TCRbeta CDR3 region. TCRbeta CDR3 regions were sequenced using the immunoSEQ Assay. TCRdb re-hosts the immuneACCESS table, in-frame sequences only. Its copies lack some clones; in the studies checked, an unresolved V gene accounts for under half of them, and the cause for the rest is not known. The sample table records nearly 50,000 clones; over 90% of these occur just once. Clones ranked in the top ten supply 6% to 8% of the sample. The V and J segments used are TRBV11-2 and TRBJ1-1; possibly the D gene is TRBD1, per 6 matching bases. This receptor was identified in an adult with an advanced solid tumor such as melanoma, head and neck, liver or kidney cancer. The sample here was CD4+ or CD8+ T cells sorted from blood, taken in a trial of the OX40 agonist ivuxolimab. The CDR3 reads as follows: CASSNEQGKTEAFF. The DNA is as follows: TGTGCCAGCAGCAATGAACAGGGCAAAACTGAAGCTTTCTTT.